A selection of T cell receptor beta chains follows, all from one sample in a study of shared clonotypes between healthy human individuals. This table comes from immunoSEQ multiplex PCR, and its TCRdb copy is limited to in-frame clones, with some not included. The sample yields around 550,000 clones, 85% to 95% seen once. Sequenced input: naive CD8+ T cells sorted from blood. The source of these receptors is a woman aged 25 to 39 in good health. CDR3s include the opening cysteine and the closing phenylalanine or tryptophan. Each record gives: V gene, clone size, D gene, J gene, CDR3 DNA, CDR3 protein. The D gene is left open where the match is weak. Not all rows give a size; the values are once, few, many and, for expanded clones, a class.

TRBV2	-	TRBD1	TRBJ1-4	TGTGCCAGCACCCTCGGGACAGGGTCTAATGAAAAACTGTTTTTT	CASTLGTGSNEKLFF
TRBV27	once	TRBD1	TRBJ2-3	TGTGCCACCCTACCCGGACCGGGACAGATTACAGATACGCAGTATTTT	CATLPGPGQITDTQYF
TRBV14	-	-	TRBJ1-2	TGTGCCAGCAGCCCGCCGATGTTGCTGGATGGCTACACCTTC	CASSPPMLLDGYTF
TRBV7-2	once	-	TRBJ2-7	TGTGCCAGCAGCTTAGTACAGGGCGGGTACGAGCAGTACTTC	CASSLVQGGYEQYF
TRBV10-3	-	-	TRBJ1-1	TGTGCCATCAGTGATTTTAGGCTGAACACTGAAGCTTTCTTT	CAISDFRLNTEAFF
TRBV11-2	-	-	TRBJ2-7	TGTGCCAGCAGCTTAGCGGGCCTGATTATCGAGCAGTACTTC	CASSLAGLIIEQYF
TRBV19	-	-	TRBJ1-6	TGTGCCAGTAGTATAGATCTTAGGAGCTATTCACCCCTCCACTTT	CASSIDLRSYSPLHF
TRBV6-1	-	-	TRBJ2-1	TGTGCCAGCAGTGTTTCAGACAATGAGCAGTTCTTC	CASSVSDNEQFF
TRBV15	once	TRBD2	TRBJ2-7	TGTGCCACCAGCCTAACAAGCCCCAAACTAGCGCCCCGTTCCGAGCAGTACTTC	CATSLTSPKLAPRSEQYF
TRBV30	-	-	TRBJ2-3	TGTGCCTGGAGTGCGGAGGGCCCTAGCACAGATACGCAGTATTTT	CAWSAEGPSTDTQYF
TRBV6-1	-	TRBD2	TRBJ2-5	TGTGCCAGCAGTGAACAACTAGCGGATGAGACCCAGTACTTC	CASSEQLADETQYF
TRBV6-6	-	-	TRBJ2-7	TGTGCCAGCAGTGACGGCCCCTCCTACAAGCAGTACTTC	CASSDGPSYKQYF
TRBV25-1	-	-	TRBJ1-5	TGTGCCAGCAGTGTACAGGATAGCAATCAGCCCCAGCATTTT	CASSVQDSNQPQHF
TRBV5-4	-	-	TRBJ1-1	TGTGCCAGCAGCTCCGGGGGAACTGAAGCTTTCTTT	CASSSGGTEAFF
TRBV7-4	-	-	TRBJ1-5	TGTGCCAGCAGCTTAACGGGCAGAGATCAGCCCCAGCATTTT	CASSLTGRDQPQHF
TRBV5-1	-	-	TRBJ2-5	TGCGCCAGCAGCTTAGACGGGAACCAACAAGAGACCCAGTACTTC	CASSLDGNQQETQYF
TRBV7-8	-	-	TRBJ2-7	TGTGCCAGCAGCTTGGGGCCGAGGACAGCCCCCGATGAGCAGTACTTC	CASSLGPRTAPDEQYF
TRBV7-8	-	-	TRBJ2-7	TGTGCCAGCAGCTTCCTCGGGCGGGCGGACTACGAGCAGTACTTC	CASSFLGRADYEQYF
TRBV28	-	-	TRBJ2-7	TGTGCCAGCGTCGGAGGTTTGTCCTACGAGCAGTACTTC	CASVGGLSYEQYF
TRBV4-2	-	-	TRBJ2-3	TGTGCCAGCAGCACTGAGGAGTCCGTCGATACGCAGTATTTT	CASSTEESVDTQYF
TRBV28	-	-	TRBJ2-5	TGTGCCAGCGGCTCTACTTGGTCCGGGCGGGAGACCCAGTACTTC	CASGSTWSGRETQYF
TRBV27	-	-	TRBJ2-7	TGTGCCAGCAGTTCGACCTCACGGGCCTACGAGCAGTACTTC	CASSSTSRAYEQYF
TRBV19	-	-	TRBJ2-1	TGTGCCAGTAGTATCTGGGGTGGGGACAATGAGCAGTTCTTC	CASSIWGGDNEQFF
TRBV27	-	-	TRBJ2-2	TGTGCCAGCAGCCCCATGCAGGGAAGGGCCGGGGAGCTGTTTTTT	CASSPMQGRAGELFF
TRBV5-6	-	-	TRBJ2-1	TGTGCCAGCAGCTTGGGGCAGTGGAATGAGCAGTTCTTC	CASSLGQWNEQFF
TRBV7-9	-	-	TRBJ2-2	TGTGCCAGCAGCTTAAAATCAGTAAACACCGGGGAGCTGTTTTTT	CASSLKSVNTGELFF
TRBV30	-	-	TRBJ2-2	TGTGCCTGCTCGGGCGGGGAGCTGTTTTTT	CACSGGELFF
TRBV13	-	-	TRBJ2-5	TGTGCCAGCAGCCCCACCCCCCGGGGTACCAGGACCCAGTACTTC	CASSPTPRGTRTQYF
TRBV19	-	TRBD1	TRBJ2-7	TGTGCCAGTAGTGCGGGACAGGGCTACGAGCAGTACTTC	CASSAGQGYEQYF
TRBV6-5	-	-	TRBJ2-7	TGTGCCAGCTCCCCGGGACCCACCCACCTCGAGCAGTACTTC	CASSPGPTHLEQYF
TRBV28	-	-	TRBJ2-2	TGTGCCAGCAGCTTTGCTCTTCACAGCAGAACGAACACCGGGGAGCTGTTTTTT	CASSFALHSRTNTGELFF
TRBV19	-	TRBD1	TRBJ1-4	TGTGCCAGTAGTATGGCAGGGGGCCTCTCAACTAATGAAAAACTGTTTTTT	CASSMAGGLSTNEKLFF
TRBV27	-	TRBD2	TRBJ2-7	TGTGCCAGCAGTTCCCTAGCGGGATACTCCTACGAGCAGTACTTC	CASSSLAGYSYEQYF
TRBV19	-	TRBD2	TRBJ2-5	TGTGCCAGTGCAAGCGGGAGGGTCCAAGAGACCCAGTACTTC	CASASGRVQETQYF
TRBV5-8	-	-	TRBJ2-7	TGTGCCAGCGAACGGGAAAGGGAGCAGTACTTC	CASEREREQYF
TRBV5-4	-	-	TRBJ2-6	TGTGCCAGCAGCTTTAGCTCTGGGGCCAACGTCCTGACTTTC	CASSFSSGANVLTF
TRBV4-2	few	-	TRBJ1-3	TGTGCCAGCAGCCAAGATCAAGGCTTGGGATCTGGAAACACCATATATTTT	CASSQDQGLGSGNTIYF
TRBV29-1	-	-	TRBJ1-2	TGCAGCGTTCGACTCGAGGAGGGTGGCTACACCTTC	CSVRLEEGGYTF
TRBV21-1	-	-	TRBJ2-1	TGTGCCAGCAGCAAAAGGGGTAGCTACAATGAGCAGTTCTTC	CASSKRGSYNEQFF